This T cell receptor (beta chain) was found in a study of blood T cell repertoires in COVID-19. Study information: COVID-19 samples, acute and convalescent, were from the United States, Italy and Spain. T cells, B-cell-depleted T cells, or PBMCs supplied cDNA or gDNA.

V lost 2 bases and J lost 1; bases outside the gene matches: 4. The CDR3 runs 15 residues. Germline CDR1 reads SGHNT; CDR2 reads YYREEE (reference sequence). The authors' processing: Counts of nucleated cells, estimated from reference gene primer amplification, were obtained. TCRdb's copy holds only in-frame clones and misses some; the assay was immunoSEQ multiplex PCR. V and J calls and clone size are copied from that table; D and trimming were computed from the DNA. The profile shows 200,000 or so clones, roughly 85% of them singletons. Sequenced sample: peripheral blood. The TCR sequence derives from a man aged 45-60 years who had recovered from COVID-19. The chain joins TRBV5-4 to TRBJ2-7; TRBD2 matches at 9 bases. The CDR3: CASSLWTSASYEQYF. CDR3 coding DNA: TGTGCCAGCAGCTTATGGACTAGCGCATCCTACGAGCAGTACTTC. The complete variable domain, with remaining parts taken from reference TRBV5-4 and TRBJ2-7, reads ETGVTQSPTHLIKTRGQQVTLRCSSQSGHNTVSWYQQALGQGPQFIFQYYREEENGRGNFPPRFSGLQFPNYSSELNVNALELDDSALYLCASSLWTSASYEQYFGPGTRLTVT.